One sample yielded the 14 T cell receptor beta chains listed below, sequenced in a study of identical twins. TCRdb re-derived calls from the 5' RACE reads in MiXCR, one entry per CDR3 protein. The profile covers hundreds of thousands of distinct CDR3 sequences, with roughly 7.1% appearing a single time and over 1.5% taken by the ten largest. Separately, the same data were catalogued under a study of yellow fever vaccine responses in identical twins.

The sample comprised PBMCs. The receptors stem from a woman between 18 and 30 years old in good health.

This clonotype was counted a few times. J is TRBJ2-1 and V is TRBV29-1; 14 bases are a match to TRBD2. V trimming: 6 bases; J trimming: 1 base; junction bases outside the gene matches: 5. The CDR3 has 16 residues. Per germline, CDR1 SQVTM and CDR2 ANQGSEA. CDR3 nucleotides: TGCAGCGTCGACCGACTAGCGGGAGGGTCCTACAATGAGCAGTTCTTC. Translating it yields CSVDRLAGGSYNEQFF.

This clonotype was observed a handful of times. The V gene is TRBV29-1, the J gene TRBJ2-1; D possibly corresponds to TRBD2 (7 bases). The CDR3 has 16 amino acids. Germline V gives CDR1 SQVTM, CDR2 ANQGSEA. V was clipped by 0 bases and J by 8 bases, with 20 bases between them. The CDR3 DNA reads as TGCAGCGTTGAAGATGTCTGGGGGGGCCTAGGAGATGAGCAGTTCTTC. Residues: CSVEDVWGGLGDEQFF.

The V gene is TRBV9, the J gene TRBJ2-3; TRBD2 aligns across 11 bases. Germline V lookup: CDR1 SGDLS, CDR2 YYNGEE. The CDR3 length is 15 residues. The trim removed 3 bases at V and 4 bases at J, leaving 4 bases unmatched. The DNA of the CDR3 is TGTGCCAGCAGCGAGGCACTAGCGGGAGCAGATACGCAGTATTTT. Its protein product is CASSEALAGADTQYF.

This clonotype was counted a few times. The V gene is TRBV10-2, the J gene TRBJ1-4; D may be TRBD1 (5 bases). The CDR3 loop spans 13 amino acids. CDR1 and CDR2 (germline): WSHSY, SAAADI. Trimming pared 7 bases from V and 7 bases from J, leaving 13 bases between. The CDR3 is CASKAQDGEKLFF. The CDR3 nucleotides read TGCGCCAGCAAGGCACAGGACGGTGAAAAACTGTTTTTT.

This clonotype was detected many times. This chain links TRBV7-3 with TRBJ2-1; 7 bases agree with TRBD2. The CDR3 is made up of 16 amino acids. Trimming took 5 bases from V and 8 from J; bases not matched to a gene: 15. The germline V gene encodes CDR1 SGHTA and CDR2 FQGTGA. The CDR3: CASSVKGTTRGDEQFF. The CDR3 region has the DNA TGTGCCAGCAGCGTTAAGGGGACGACCCGGGGGGATGAGCAGTTCTTC.

Ten or more counts support this clonotype. The chain employs TRBV5-1 and TRBJ2-7; tentatively, D is TRBD1 or TRBD2 (5 bases each). V was trimmed by 3 bases and J by 3 bases, leaving 16 bases between them. The CDR3 has 15 residues. In germline, CDR1 is SGHRS, CDR2 YFSETQ. The CDR3 loop reads CASSSQGAMGYEQYF. CDR3 nucleotide sequence: TGCGCCAGCAGCTCCCAGGGAGCCATGGGCTACGAGCAGTACTTC.

This clonotype was seen many times. V gene TRBV10-1 combines with J gene TRBJ2-5, with D possibly called TRBD1 or TRBD2 (5 bases each). Trimming stripped 3 bases from V and 6 bases from J, with 14 bases between. Germline CDR1 and CDR2: WNHNN and SYGVQD (reference sequence). This CDR3 has 14 amino acids. Written as DNA, the CDR3 is TGCGCCAGCAGTGAAGAGGGGCTCGGGAAGACCCAGTACTTC. Residues: CASSEEGLGKTQYF.

This chain uses TRBV29-1 with TRBJ2-1, with 7 positions matching TRBD1. V lost 3 bases to trimming and J lost 4 bases; unmatched junction nucleotides: 9. The germline V gene has CDR1 SQVTM and CDR2 ANQGSEA. The CDR3 is 15 amino acids. The CDR3 sequence is CSVELAPRGYNEQFF. CDR3 nucleotides: TGCAGCGTTGAGTTGGCTCCCAGGGGGTACAATGAGCAGTTCTTC.

The table lists this clonotype with many counts. This chain connects TRBV7-3 to TRBJ1-1; D may be TRBD1 (5 bases). Trimming removed 6 bases at V and 5 bases at J, with 16 bases between. The CDR3 loop spans 14 amino acids. Germline CDR1 and CDR2: SGHTA and FQGTGA. The CDR3, as DNA: TGTGCCAGCAGGTCCGGGGCCGAGGGGACTGAAGCTTTCTTT. Amino acid sequence: CASRSGAEGTEAFF. Full variable domain (missing parts from reference TRBV7-3 and TRBJ1-1): GAGVSQTPSNKVTEKGKYVELRCDPISGHTALYWYRQSLGQGPEFLIYFQGTGAADDSGLPNDRFFAVRPEGSVSTLKIQRTERGDSAVYLCASRSGAEGTEAFFGQGTRLTVV.

This clonotype was recorded at least ten times. The chain is built from TRBV24-1 and TRBJ2-2; a possible D gene is TRBD2 (5 bases). V lost 9 bases, J lost 7 bases, and 23 bases lay in between. CDR1 and CDR2 from the germline V gene are KGHDR and SFDVKD. The CDR3 is made up of 16 amino acids. The chain's CDR3 is CATANPGIAAGGELFF. In DNA, the CDR3 is TGTGCCACCGCTAATCCGGGGATTGCGGCGGGCGGGGAGCTGTTTTTT.

This chain uses TRBV2 with TRBJ2-1, with D uncertain. V was trimmed by 7 bases and J by 8 bases, leaving 15 bases between them. The CDR3 contains 13 residues. Per the germline V gene, CDR1 is SNHLY and CDR2 is FYNNEI. The CDR3 nucleotides are TGTGCCAGCAAGGACCGGCTCTTGGATGAGCAGTTCTTC. It is translated as CASKDRLLDEQFF.

The rearrangement links TRBV6-1 to TRBJ2-2; 7 bases fit TRBD1. The trim removed 6 bases at V and 3 bases at J, leaving 4 bases unmatched. Germline-derived CDR1 and CDR2 are MNHNS and SASEGT. The CDR3 runs to 14 residues. The CDR3 protein is CASRDGTDTGELFF. The CDR3 nucleotides read TGTGCCAGCAGAGACGGGACAGACACCGGGGAGCTGTTTTTT.

This clonotype was picked up many times. The chain carries TRBV12-3 or TRBV12-4 and TRBJ2-1; 13 bases are a match to TRBD2. J was trimmed by 7 bases and V by 5 bases; bases with no gene match: 5. The CDR3 extends over 15 amino acids. DNA for the CDR3: TGTGCCAGCAGTAGGACTAGCGGGAGAGGTAATGAGCAGTTCTTC. It is translated as CASSRTSGRGNEQFF.

This clonotype was found many times. The chain uses TRBV20-1 and TRBJ2-2; TRBD2 matches 9 bases. Trimming took 8 bases from V and 3 from J; bases not matched to a gene: 4. The length of the CDR3 is 13 residues. CDR1 DFQATT and CDR2 SNEGSKA come from the germline V gene (reference sequence). The CDR3: CSFLAGYTGELFF. The CDR3 bases are TGCAGTTTCCTAGCGGGATACACCGGGGAGCTGTTTTTT.